This TCR beta chain was documented in a study of blood T cell repertoires in COVID-19. Study details: Researchers got acute and convalescent COVID-19 samples from the United States, Italy and Spain. The analysed material was cDNA or gDNA that came from T cells, B-cell-depleted T cells, or PBMCs.

Source study methods: It was from reference gene primer amplification that nucleated cell counts were estimated. Generated by immunoSEQ multiplex PCR, the TCRdb table keeps only in-frame clones and is missing some. The D gene and trimming were derived from the DNA, and the V and J assignments and clone size from that table. The sample lists about 310,000 clones, 80% to 90% occurring once. Trimming took off 0 bases at V and 4 bases at J, with 12 bases between the two ends. Per the germline V gene, CDR1 is LGHNA and CDR2 is YNFKEQ. The CDR3 totals 15 residues. V gene TRBV4-2 combines with J gene TRBJ1-1; D not certain. Sequencing input: peripheral blood. The receptor comes from a man in his forties or fifties with active or convalescent COVID-19. CDR3 protein: CASSQDRSNPTEAFF. The CDR3 DNA sequence: TGTGCCAGCAGCCAAGATAGATCCAACCCCACTGAAGCTTTCTTT.